This TCR beta chain is drawn from a study of blood T cell repertoires in COVID-19. Germline CDR1 reads KGHSH; CDR2 reads LQKENI. V was pared by 4 bases and J by 4 bases, with 10 bases of the junction left unmatched. This CDR3 comprises 16 residues. The data were produced by immunoSEQ multiplex PCR, yet TCRdb's version contains in-frame clones alone and is incomplete. The table has just over 150,000 clones, approximately 81% seen once. Material for sequencing was peripheral blood. The V gene is TRBV18, the J gene TRBJ2-5; 9 bases map to TRBD1. This clonotype was sampled from a human donor with acute or convalescent COVID-19. The donor label of this sample is uncertain. The CDR3 nucleotides are TGTGCCAGCTCACATCTAAACAGGGGGCGGCTAGAGACCCAGTACTTC. This encodes CASSHLNRGRLETQYF.